This TCR beta chain was recorded in a study of long-term antiretroviral therapy in people with HIV. This CDR3 has 14 amino acids. Trimming left V 0 bases short and J 7 bases short, with 11 bases between. The germline V gene encodes CDR1 SEHNR and CDR2 FQNEAQ (reference sequence). In regard to this clone: Its antigen is not identified.

General study findings and limits: Information on adherence to ART, viral resistance or therapy changes was unavailable.

The authors ran the immunoSEQ assay, v3.0, at survey level. Measured with immunoSEQ multiplex PCR; TCRdb has only the in-frame clones, and not every one. The table lists 23,000 or so clones, over 70% of them singletons, with roughly 15% in the top ten. The chain has TRBV7-9 and TRBJ2-3, with no clear D. The sequencing used unsorted PBMCs, collected approximately 4.1 years after starting antiretroviral therapy. The sequence was obtained from a man in his thirties or forties with HIV. CDR3 coding DNA: TGTGCCAGCAGCTTAGCGGGTTTAGTGAATACGCAGTATTTT. Translating it yields CASSLAGLVNTQYF.